This TCR beta chain was sequenced during a study of T cell repertoires in cytomegalovirus infection. The study, taken as a whole, reports: The cumulative frequency of public TCR beta families distinguished individuals who carried CMV together with the relevant HLA.

This clonotype was counted many times. Its target is not known. MiXCR, applied by TCRdb to the reads, yields one record per CDR3 protein. The sample includes approximately 110,000 distinct CDR3 sequences, under 50% of them seen just once. V was clipped by 3 bases and J by 5 bases; unmatched bases: 3. The CDR3 consists of 14 residues. CDR1 is SGHNT and CDR2 is YYREEE in the germline V gene (reference sequence). The chain employs TRBV5-4 and TRBJ2-7; 12 bases are shared with TRBD1. The receptor was isolated from a human donor in good health (CMV status not recorded). Some clones in this sample may be carry-over from other donors' samples. Sequencing used CD8+ T cells from cultured PBMCs, obtained from culture after CMV antigen stimulation. The CDR3 is CASSSGTGGHEQYF. The CDR3 DNA reads as TGTGCCAGCAGCTCCGGGACAGGGGGCCACGAGCAGTACTTC.